A single sample is the source of the 29 T cell receptor beta chains below, sequenced in a study of cytotoxic CD8 clonotypes in ibrutinib-treated CLL (dated by TCRdb to about 2021). The library relied on the immunoSEQ multiplex PCR assay. TCRdb mirrors the immuneACCESS table, restricted to in-frame sequences. Some clones are absent from its copies; in checked studies, under half trace to an unresolved V gene, and the reason for the others is unknown. For this sample there are some 140,000 clones; under 95% appear just once. Under 14% of the sample lies in the top ten. In the paper's terms, the time point label means: roughly 12 months on ibrutinib. The sequences come from PBMCs, collected after 12 months of ibrutinib treatment. Receptors originate from a human donor with chronic lymphocytic leukemia.

This rearrangement joins TRBV27 to TRBJ2-3, with 7 bases identical to TRBD1. The CDR3 sequence is 14 residues long. CDR1 is MNHEY and CDR2 is SMNVEV in the germline V gene (reference sequence). Trimming removed 2 bases from V and 2 bases from J; junction bases left unmatched: 1. CDR3 nucleotide sequence: TGTGCCAGCAGTTTAGGGACAGCCACAGATACGCAGTATTTT. Translating gives CASSLGTATDTQYF.

The V gene is TRBV11-3, the J gene TRBJ2-1, with no clear D. Trimming removed 2 bases from V and 2 bases from J, with 10 bases in between. Germline CDR1 and CDR2: SGHNT and YENEEA. The CDR3 spans 15 residues. In nucleotides, the CDR3 is TGTGCCAGCAGCTTAAGTACGGTGACCTACAATGAGCAGTTCTTC. Protein sequence: CASSLSTVTYNEQFF.

This sequence joins TRBV25-1 and TRBJ2-7; D unclear. The CDR3 is 14 amino acids. Looked up from germline, CDR1 is MGHDK and CDR2 is SYGVNS. The V end was cut by 2 bases, the J end by 1 base, with 9 bases between. CDR3 sequence reads: CASSETASSYEQYF. The CDR3 region has the DNA TGTGCCAGCAGTGAAACGGCCTCTTCCTACGAGCAGTACTTC.

This chain uses TRBV10-3 with TRBJ2-1; unclear D gene. This CDR3 has 13 residues. Germline CDR1 reads ENHRY; CDR2 reads SYGVKD. V was trimmed by 9 bases and J by 3 bases, leaving 12 bases between them. CDR3 protein: CAMRTDDYNEQFF. DNA of the CDR3: TGTGCCATGCGGACGGACGACTACAATGAGCAGTTCTTC.

On this clone: Mismatch with germline at one junction end may stem from a read error. The chain combines TRBV6-5 with TRBJ2-7, with D perhaps matching TRBD2 (6 bases). CDR1 is MNHEY and CDR2 is SVGAGI in the germline V gene. CDR3 length: 11 amino acids. Written as DNA, the CDR3 is TGTGCCAGCAGTGACTCCGGGAGGCAGTACTTC. As protein: CASSDSGRQYF.

This chain connects TRBV18 to TRBJ2-7; D might be TRBD1 or TRBD2, each matching 5 bases. The germline gives CDR1 KGHSH, CDR2 LQKENI. CDR3 length: 14 residues. The V end was cut by 4 bases, the J end by 6 bases, with 16 bases between. The CDR3, as DNA: TGTGCCAGCTCACTACAACAGCCGGGACCCGAGCAGTACTTC. This translates into CASSLQQPGPEQYF. Full variable domain (outside the CDR3, taken from reference TRBV18 and TRBJ2-7): NAGVMQNPRHLVRRRGQEARLRCSPMKGHSHVYWYRQLPEEGLKFMVYLQKENIIDESGMPKERFSAEFPKEGPSILRIQQVVRGDSAAYFCASSLQQPGPEQYFGPGTRLTVT.

This clone has more than one count but fewer than ten. The genes are TRBV19 and TRBJ2-7; 8 bases fit TRBD2. Losses at the gene ends were 10 bases for V and 2 bases for J; bases not matched to a gene: 7. Germline loops: CDR1 LNHDA, CDR2 SQIVND (reference sequence). The CDR3 contains 13 residues. CDR3 sequence: CATATSDTYEQYF. The CDR3 coding sequence is TGTGCCACCGCGACTAGCGACACCTACGAGCAGTACTTC. Looking up the rest from reference TRBV19 and TRBJ2-7 gives the full variable domain: DGGITQSPKYLFRKEGQNVTLSCEQNLNHDAMYWYRQDPGQGLRLIYYSQIVNDFQKGDIAEGYSVSREKKESFPLTVTSAQKNPTAFYLCATATSDTYEQYFGPGTRLTVT.

The V gene is TRBV5-6, the J gene TRBJ2-7; 13 positions agree with TRBD2. The CDR3 extends over 16 amino acids. Germline CDR1 is SGHDT and CDR2 is YYEEEE. J gave up 4 bases and V 4 bases, and 8 bases lay outside the gene matches. The CDR3 bases are TGTGCCAGCAGCACCGGGACTAGCGGGATAGGGTACGAGCAGTACTTC. Translation gives CASSTGTSGIGYEQYF.

The genes are TRBV10-3 and TRBJ1-5; TRBD1 is a possible D gene (5 bases). The germline V and J ends were trimmed by 10 bases and 0 bases, with 10 bases remaining between them. This CDR3 comprises 13 residues. CDR1 and CDR2 (germline): ENHRY, SYGVKD. Written as DNA, the CDR3 is TGTGCCACCCGCAGGGATAGCAATCAGCCCCAGCATTTT. It is translated as CATRRDSNQPQHF.

This clone was seen a single time. The chain combines TRBV7-8 with TRBJ1-1, with D unclear. The length of the CDR3 is 14 residues. Germline CDR1 is SGHVS and CDR2 is FQNEAQ. Trimming removed 1 base at V and 2 bases at J, with 8 bases between. The CDR3 spells CASSLGDENTEAFF. As DNA, the CDR3 is TGTGCCAGCAGCTTAGGCGACGAAAACACTGAAGCTTTCTTT. The full variable domain, completed using reference TRBV7-8 and TRBJ1-1, is GAGVSQSPRYKVAKRGQDVALRCDPISGHVSLFWYQQALGQGPEFLTYFQNEAQLDKSGLPSDRFFAERPEGSVSTLKIQRTQQEDSAVYLCASSLGDENTEAFFGQGTRLTVV.

This clone is termed large. The V gene is TRBV5-4, the J gene TRBJ2-7; 7 bases align to TRBD2. V was pared by 2 bases and J by 0 bases, with 5 bases of the junction left unmatched. This CDR3 comprises 15 residues. The germline V gene has CDR1 SGHNT and CDR2 YYREEE (reference sequence). CDR3 residues: CASSFGGSSSYEQYF. CDR3 in DNA: TGTGCCAGCAGCTTCGGGGGGTCGAGCTCCTACGAGCAGTACTTC.

Comments on this clone: The sample carries other DNA sequences with the same CDR3. This chain joins TRBV7-2 and TRBJ2-5, with D uncertain. The CDR3 covers 12 residues. Germline CDR1 and CDR2: SGHTA and FQGNSA. Trimming removed 3 bases from V and 5 bases from J, with 7 bases in between. In DNA, the CDR3 is TGTGCCAGCAGCTTCTTGGGGGAGACCCAGTACTTC. Translation gives CASSFLGETQYF.

The V call is TRBV19, the J call TRBJ1-4, with D possibly being TRBD1 (5 bases). The CDR3 spans 13 residues. From germline, CDR1 is LNHDA and CDR2 SQIVND (reference sequence). Trimming removed 7 bases at V and 4 bases at J, with 10 bases between. CDR3 DNA: TGTGCCAGTACAGGGACGATTAATGAAAAACTGTTTTTT. This gives the protein CASTGTINEKLFF. Full variable domain (rest looked up from reference TRBV19 and TRBJ1-4): DGGITQSPKYLFRKEGQNVTLSCEQNLNHDAMYWYRQDPGQGLRLIYYSQIVNDFQKGDIAEGYSVSREKKESFPLTVTSAQKNPTAFYLCASTGTINEKLFFGSGTQLSVL.

The V gene is TRBV29-1, the J gene TRBJ2-2, with a weak D call TRBD1 (6 bases). CDR1 is SQVTM and CDR2 is ANQGSEA in the germline V gene. V lost 2 bases to trimming and J lost 1 base, with 8 bases between them. This CDR3 is built from 14 residues. CDR3 loop: CSVEPQGNTGELFF. CDR3 nucleotide sequence: TGCAGCGTTGAACCACAGGGGAACACCGGGGAGCTGTTTTTT.

The chain uses TRBV28 and TRBJ2-7, with a weak D call TRBD1 (5 bases). V was pared by 7 bases and J by 2 bases, with 9 bases between. CDR1 is MDHEN, CDR2 SYDVKM, per germline. The CDR3 is 12 amino acids. CDR3 residues: CASTRQTYEQYF. In DNA, the CDR3 is TGTGCCAGCACGCGACAGACCTACGAGCAGTACTTC.

The rearrangement joins TRBV28 to TRBJ2-1; 13 nucleotides agree with TRBD2. V lost 4 bases, J lost 3 bases, and 6 bases stayed unmatched. The length of the CDR3 is 17 residues. Germline lookup yields CDR1 MDHEN and CDR2 SYDVKM. The CDR3 reads CASSSWTSGSVYNEQFF. In DNA, the CDR3 is TGTGCCAGCAGTTCCTGGACTAGCGGGAGTGTCTACAATGAGCAGTTCTTC.

This clone was picked up one time. The chain employs TRBV27 and TRBJ2-5; TRBD2 is a possible D gene (6 bases). The CDR3 contains 15 residues. The V end was cut by 11 bases, the J end by 2 bases, with 21 bases between. Germline CDR1 is MNHEY and CDR2 is SMNVEV (reference sequence). CDR3 residues: CASQLRGGRQETQYF. The CDR3 nucleotides are TGTGCCTCACAACTTAGGGGAGGAAGGCAAGAGACCCAGTACTTC.

V and J are TRBV16 and TRBJ2-7; D may correspond to TRBD1 or TRBD2 (5 bases each). Germline lookup yields CDR1 KGHSY and CDR2 FQNENV. The length of the CDR3 is 14 residues. Trimming removed 6 bases from V and 4 bases from J, with 16 bases in between. In DNA, the CDR3 is TGTGCCAGCAGTCCTAGGGGAGTACCGTACGAGCAGTACTTC. It encodes CASSPRGVPYEQYF. The full variable domain, its missing parts supplied by reference TRBV16 and TRBJ2-7, is GEEVAQTPKHLVRGEGQKAKLYCAPIKGHSYVFWYQQVLKNEFKFLISFQNENVFDETGMPKERFSAKCLPNSPCSLEIQATKLEDSAVYFCASSPRGVPYEQYFGPGTRLTVT.

The CDR3: CARSSQTGNYGYTF. The CDR3, as DNA: TGTGCCAGAAGCTCGCAGACAGGGAACTATGGCTACACCTTC. V and J are TRBV5-3 and TRBJ1-2, with TRBD1 identical over 7 bases. TRBV5-3 is recorded as an ORF, its role being uncertain. The CDR3 spans 14 residues. The junction had 4 bases not matched to a gene; V was cut back by 3 bases and J by 2 bases.

This chain uses TRBV5-1 with TRBJ2-3; D may be TRBD1 (5 bases). V lost 0 bases, J lost 1 base, and 9 bases lay in between. The length of the CDR3 is 15 residues. CDR1 is SGHRS, CDR2 YFSETQ, per germline. The CDR3: CASSLALGGTDTQYF. DNA for the CDR3: TGCGCCAGCAGCTTGGCGTTAGGGGGCACAGATACGCAGTATTTT.

This clone was observed a single time. The rearrangement uses TRBV5-5 and TRBJ2-5; D may be TRBD1 (6 bases). The V end lost 2 bases, the J end lost 3 bases, and 11 bases lay between the germline ends. The CDR3 is 14 amino acids. Germline values: CDR1 SGHKS, CDR2 YYEKEE (reference sequence). CDR3 region: CASSFSRTEETQYF. CDR3 nucleotide sequence: TGTGCCAGCAGCTTTTCCCGGACAGAAGAGACCCAGTACTTC. Using reference TRBV5-5 and TRBJ2-5 for the parts outside the CDR3, the full variable domain is DAGVTQSPTHLIKTRGQQVTLRCSPISGHKSVSWYQQVLGQGPQFIFQYYEKEERGRGNFPDRFSARQFPNYSSELNVNALLLGDSALYLCASSFSRTEETQYFGPGTRLLVL.

The J gene is TRBJ2-1, the V gene TRBV7-6; tentatively, D is TRBD1 or TRBD2 (5 bases each). Germline V gene data show CDR1 as SGHVS and CDR2 as FNYEAQ. The CDR3 loop spans 17 amino acids. V was trimmed by 7 bases and J by 10 bases, leaving 29 bases between them. The CDR3 is CASTLGTGGSSPNEQFF. For the CDR3, the DNA is TGTGCCAGCACCCTCGGCACAGGTGGTTCTAGCCCCAACGAGCAGTTCTTC.

The sample holds a few counts of this clone. This chain uses TRBV9 with TRBJ1-5; D is perhaps TRBD1 (6 bases). Germline CDR1 and CDR2: SGDLS and YYNGEE. This CDR3 region has 14 residues. Trimming took 3 bases from V and 7 from J, leaving 14 bases between them. The CDR3 region is CASSATGSRQPQHF. The CDR3 region has the DNA TGTGCCAGCAGCGCAACAGGGAGCCGCCAGCCCCAGCATTTT.

This clone was counted a single time. This sequence joins TRBV13 and TRBJ2-7; 10 bases match TRBD2. The CDR3 runs to 14 residues. Unmatched junction bases numbered 4, after V lost 5 bases and J lost 3 bases. From germline, CDR1 is PRHDT and CDR2 FYEKMQ (reference sequence). CDR3 residues: CASSSKREGYEQYF. The CDR3 region has the DNA TGTGCCAGCAGCAGTAAGCGGGAGGGCTACGAGCAGTACTTC.

This chain joins TRBV6-5 and TRBJ2-7; D is possibly TRBD1 (5 bases). The CDR3 has 14 residues. The germline V and J ends were trimmed by 7 bases and 1 base, with 14 bases remaining between them. CDR1 and CDR2 from the germline V gene are MNHEY and SVGAGI. In DNA form, the CDR3 reads TGTGCCAGCAAAGCGCAGGGAACATCCTACGAGCAGTACTTC. Translating gives CASKAQGTSYEQYF.

The V and J genes are TRBV5-1 and TRBJ1-3, with 7 bases aligning to TRBD1. The junction had 4 bases not matched to a gene; V was cut back by 3 bases and J by 4 bases. Germline CDR1 is SGHRS and CDR2 is YFSETQ. CDR3 length: 14 amino acids. The CDR3 DNA reads TGCGCCAGCAGCTATGGGACAGAAGGAAACACCATATATTTT. Amino acid sequence: CASSYGTEGNTIYF.

This sequence joins TRBV19 and TRBJ1-2; 7 bases agree with TRBD1. Per the germline V gene, CDR1 is LNHDA and CDR2 is SQIVND (reference sequence). The junction had 8 bases not matched to a gene; V was cut back by 4 bases and J by 6 bases. This CDR3 comprises 14 residues. In DNA, the CDR3 is TGTGCCAGTAGTAGTCTAATGGGACAGCATGGCTACACCTTC. It is translated as CASSSLMGQHGYTF.

This clone was picked up one time. The J gene is TRBJ2-1, the V gene TRBV5-1; the match to TRBD2 covers 13 bases. CDR1 is SGHRS and CDR2 is YFSETQ in the germline V gene. Unmatched junction bases numbered 5, after V lost 7 bases and J lost 7 bases. The CDR3 extends over 14 amino acids. The DNA of the CDR3 is TGCGCCAGCGGACTAGCGGGAGTAGAGAATGAGCAGTTCTTC. Protein: CASGLAGVENEQFF.

The V call is TRBV6-6, the J call TRBJ1-5; 7 bases line up with TRBD1. Germline V gene lookup returns CDR1 MNHNY and CDR2 SVGAGI (reference sequence). With 5 bases clipped from V and 4 bases from J, the junction kept 8 bases outside the gene matches. The CDR3 sequence is 15 residues long. DNA for the CDR3: TGTGCCAGCAGTGACCGGGACAGTTCAAATCAGCCCCAGCATTTT. It translates to CASSDRDSSNQPQHF.